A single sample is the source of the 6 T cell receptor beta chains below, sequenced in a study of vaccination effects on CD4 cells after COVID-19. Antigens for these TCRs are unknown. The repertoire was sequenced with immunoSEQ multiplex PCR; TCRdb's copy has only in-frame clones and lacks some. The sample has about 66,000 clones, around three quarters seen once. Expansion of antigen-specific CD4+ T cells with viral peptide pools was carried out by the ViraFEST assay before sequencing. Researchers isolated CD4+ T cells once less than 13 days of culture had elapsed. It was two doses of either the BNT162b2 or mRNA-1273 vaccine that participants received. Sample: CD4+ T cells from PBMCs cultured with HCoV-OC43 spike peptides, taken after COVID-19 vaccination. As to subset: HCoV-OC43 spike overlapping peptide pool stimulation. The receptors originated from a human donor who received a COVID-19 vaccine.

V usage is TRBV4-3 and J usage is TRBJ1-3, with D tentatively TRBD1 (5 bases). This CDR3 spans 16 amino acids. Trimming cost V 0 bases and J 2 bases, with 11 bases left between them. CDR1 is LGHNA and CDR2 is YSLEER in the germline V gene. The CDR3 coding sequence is TGCGCCAGCAGCCAAGAGGTCCCGGGACCTGGAAACACCATATATTTT. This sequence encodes CASSQEVPGPGNTIYF.

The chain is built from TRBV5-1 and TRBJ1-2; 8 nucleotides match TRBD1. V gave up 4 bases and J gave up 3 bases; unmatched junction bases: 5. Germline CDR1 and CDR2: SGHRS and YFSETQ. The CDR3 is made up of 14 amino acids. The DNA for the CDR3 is TGCGCCAGCAGCCTGCTGGGACAGGACTATGGCTACACCTTC. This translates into CASSLLGQDYGYTF.

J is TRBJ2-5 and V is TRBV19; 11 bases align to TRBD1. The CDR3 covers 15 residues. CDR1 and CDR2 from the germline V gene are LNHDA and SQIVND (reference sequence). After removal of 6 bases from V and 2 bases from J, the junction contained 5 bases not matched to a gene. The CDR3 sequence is CASSKRDRGQETQYF. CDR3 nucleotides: TGTGCCAGTAGCAAACGGGACAGGGGGCAAGAGACCCAGTACTTC.

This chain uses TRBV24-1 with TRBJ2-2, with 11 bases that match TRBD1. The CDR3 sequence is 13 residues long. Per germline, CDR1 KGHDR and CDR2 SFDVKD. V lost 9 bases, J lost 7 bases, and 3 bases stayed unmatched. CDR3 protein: CATGTGGDGELFF. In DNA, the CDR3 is TGTGCCACCGGGACAGGGGGTGACGGGGAGCTGTTTTTT.

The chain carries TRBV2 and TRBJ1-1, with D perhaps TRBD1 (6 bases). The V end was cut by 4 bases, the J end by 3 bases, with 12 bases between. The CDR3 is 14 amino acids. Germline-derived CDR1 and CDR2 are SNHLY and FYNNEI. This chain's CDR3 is CASSALGGDTEAFF. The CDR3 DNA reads TGTGCCAGCAGTGCTTTAGGGGGGGACACTGAAGCTTTCTTT.

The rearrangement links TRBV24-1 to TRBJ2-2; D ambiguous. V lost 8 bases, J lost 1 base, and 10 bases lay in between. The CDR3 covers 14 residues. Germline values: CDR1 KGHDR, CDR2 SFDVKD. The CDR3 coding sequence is TGTGCCACCAACAGTGCTGTGAACACCGGGGAGCTGTTTTTT. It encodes CATNSAVNTGELFF.